This is a list of T cell receptor beta chains from one sample in a study of T cell repertoires in cytomegalovirus infection. MiXCR, applied by TCRdb to the reads, yields one record per CDR3 protein. The data contain 200,000 or so distinct CDR3 sequences, 35% to 40% of them singletons. These receptors lack a known antigen. The sample here was CD8+ T cells from cultured PBMCs, taken from culture after CMV antigen stimulation. These receptors all stem from a human donor in good health (CMV status not recorded). Some clones in this sample may be carry-over from other donors' samples. CDR3s include the opening cysteine and the closing phenylalanine or tryptophan. Each record gives: V gene, J gene, clone size, CDR3 protein. The size entry is marked missing in some rows and otherwise reads once, few, many or a size class.

TRBV13	TRBJ2-1	NA	CASSPGSWYEQFF
TRBV6-5	TRBJ1-4	NA	CASSPGTGIINEKLFF
TRBV4-1	TRBJ1-5	NA	CASSQGVHQPQHF
TRBV10-3	TRBJ2-1	NA	CAISEAGTPRGEQFF
TRBV27	TRBJ1-5	few	CASRGGVLTSNQPQHF
TRBV6-2/TRBV6-3	TRBJ2-1	few	CASTPLVGNEQFF
TRBV7-1	TRBJ2-7	NA	CASSSRDGSSYEQYF
TRBV2	TRBJ1-4	NA	CASSDTGTGGSLGKLFF
TRBV28	TRBJ1-2	few	CASRRGQGAAGYTF
TRBV27	TRBJ2-7	few	CASMRLPPDEQYF
TRBV7-8	TRBJ2-4	NA	CASSLYSGVAKNIQYF
TRBV7-3	TRBJ2-3	NA	CASSLGAGGSTDTQYF
TRBV12-5	TRBJ2-5	few	CASGFEVQETQYF
TRBV2	TRBJ2-1	NA	CASSGAGRDNEQFF
TRBV6-5	TRBJ1-1	NA	CARSYSLLGNTEAFF
TRBV20-1	TRBJ2-7	NA	CSARVRGRNEQYF
TRBV7-8	TRBJ2-7	many	CASSLALIGDRVYEQYF
TRBV14	TRBJ2-7	few	CASSPSGSFTEQYF
TRBV27	TRBJ2-3	NA	CASTPGLAGTDTQYF
TRBV27	TRBJ2-1	NA	CASSEGGVGEQFF
TRBV29-1	TRBJ2-1	NA	CSVVPREGPYNEQFF
TRBV24-1	TRBJ2-2	NA	CATSDSREANTGELFF
TRBV15	TRBJ2-1	once	CATSRDYPEQFF
TRBV2	TRBJ2-5	many	CASSPDRGETQYF
TRBV28	TRBJ2-5	NA	CASSVSEGARWSQETQYF
TRBV9	TRBJ1-1	NA	CASSVENRNTEAFF
TRBV14	TRBJ1-1	NA	CASSQEIGSAGGDTEAFF
TRBV7-8	TRBJ2-2	NA	CASSSQTGGAIGELFF
TRBV7-2	TRBJ2-3	many	CASSLARSGGATDTQYF
TRBV25-1	TRBJ2-1	NA	CASSEYMRGYNEQFF
TRBV10-3	TRBJ1-1	NA	CASYGGTGTEAFF
TRBV12-3/TRBV12-4	TRBJ1-1	NA	CASKSTDMNTEAFF
TRBV7-8	TRBJ2-1	few	CASSFGGDRRYNEQFF
TRBV7-9	TRBJ1-1	few	CASSYAGTGGDGTEAFF
TRBV6-5	TRBJ2-2	few	CASSYSIAGELFF
TRBV11-3	TRBJ2-7	NA	CASSKRETYEQYF
TRBV5-4	TRBJ2-1	NA	CASSLDTSDEQFF
TRBV2	TRBJ2-3	NA	CASSNRGTDTQYF
TRBV28	TRBJ2-7	NA	CASSSAPGSSYEQYF
TRBV27	TRBJ1-6	NA	CASSLAGPLHF
TRBV6-2/TRBV6-3	TRBJ2-1	NA	CASSTQFGSGGPSYNEQFF
TRBV2	TRBJ2-5	NA	CASSLGRGRETQYF
TRBV7-8	TRBJ2-7	few	CASSRGLAGSSYEQYF
TRBV27	TRBJ2-1	NA	CASSFLSSYNEQFF
TRBV7-2	TRBJ1-2	NA	CASTQGGSNYGYTF
TRBV12-3/TRBV12-4	TRBJ1-1	few	CASGVRGNTEAFF
TRBV27	TRBJ2-2	few	CASSFVIGELFF
TRBV12-3/TRBV12-4	TRBJ2-1	NA	CASSYVTQATSYNEQFF
TRBV7-9	TRBJ2-7	NA	CASSLGRAVSYEQYF
TRBV10-3	TRBJ2-1	NA	CAISGGSGNEQFF
TRBV7-9	TRBJ2-2	few	CASSLAVGTSGGAGPGELFF
TRBV7-2	TRBJ1-2	few	CASSPGMTDGYTF
TRBV28	TRBJ2-7	NA	CASRRTDSYEQYF
TRBV6-2/TRBV6-3	TRBJ2-7	few	CASSHYEQYF
TRBV20-1	TRBJ2-7	NA	CSARGKLLTYEQYF
TRBV11-3	TRBJ2-1	NA	CASSLVLGDEQFF